The 17 T cell receptor beta chains presented below share a single source sample, sequenced in a study of cytomegalovirus exposure and HLA in healthy donors. PCR amplification relied on 60 Vbeta primers (plus 13 Jbeta primers). The assay was immunoSEQ multiplex PCR, and TCRdb's table has in-frame clones only and misses some. The sample gives 210,000 or so clones, around 85% of which show up once; around 0.2% is in the top ten. Sequencing was done on a sample of PBMCs. These receptors were collected from a girl aged 2 to 10 in good health and CMV-seronegative.

The gene calls are TRBV6-6 and TRBJ1-1; 8 bases match TRBD1. V was clipped by 5 bases and J by 0 bases; unmatched bases: 2. In germline, CDR1 is MNHNY, CDR2 SVGAGI (reference sequence). The CDR3 is made up of 14 amino acids. The DNA of the CDR3 is TGTGCCAGCAGTCAGGGGGCTGTGAACACTGAAGCTTTCTTT. Translated, it gives CASSQGAVNTEAFF.

This chain joins TRBV2 and TRBJ2-7, with 8 bases identical to TRBD2. The trim removed 6 bases at V and 1 base at J, leaving 2 bases unmatched. The CDR3 totals 13 residues. From germline, CDR1 is SNHLY and CDR2 FYNNEI. The CDR3 region is CASRVAGSYEQYF. CDR3 coding DNA: TGTGCCAGCAGGGTAGCGGGATCCTACGAGCAGTACTTC. The variable domain in full, with the rest retrieved from reference TRBV2 and TRBJ2-7, is EPEVTQTPSHQVTQMGQEVILRCVPISNHLYFYWYRQILGQKVEFLVSFYNNEISEKSEIFDDQFSVERPDGSNFTLKIRSTKLEDSAMYFCASRVAGSYEQYFGPGTRLTVT.

This clone has only one observation. Other DNA sequences in the same sample also yield this CDR3. V is TRBV29-1 and J is TRBJ2-2; no firm D call. The CDR3 totals 10 residues. V was shortened by 6 bases and J by 4 bases, with 3 bases between the two germline ends. Germline CDR1 SQVTM, CDR2 ANQGSEA. The CDR3 nucleotides read TGCAGCGTACTCACCGGGGAGCTGTTTTTT. Its translation is CSVLTGELFF.

This clone was picked up one time. This sequence joins TRBV10-1 and TRBJ2-7; 10 bases match TRBD1. The V segment lost 2 bases and the J segment 2 bases; nucleotides outside the gene matches: 9. Germline CDR1 WNHNN, CDR2 SYGVQD (reference sequence). This CDR3 comprises 17 residues. The CDR3 coding sequence is TGCGCCAGCAGTGAGAAAGTAGGGACAGGGGAGACCTACGAGCAGTACTTC. Its translation is CASSEKVGTGETYEQYF.

This clone was recorded only once. The rearrangement joins TRBV5-4 to TRBJ1-5; a possible D gene is TRBD1 (5 bases). Germline-derived CDR1 and CDR2 are SGHNT and YYREEE (reference sequence). Trimming stripped 4 bases from V and 2 bases from J, with 10 bases between. The CDR3 covers 14 residues. The CDR3 protein is CASSLGGGNQPQHF. CDR3 bases: TGTGCCAGCAGCCTGGGGGGAGGCAATCAGCCCCAGCATTTT.

This sequence joins TRBV6-1 and TRBJ1-2; D unresolved. Trimming pared 4 bases from V and 4 bases from J, leaving 7 bases between. The germline CDR1 and CDR2 sequences are MNHNS and SASEGT. This CDR3 has 12 amino acids. CDR3 nucleotide sequence: TGTGCCAGCAGTGGTATAGTCTATGGCTACACCTTC. As protein: CASSGIVYGYTF.

V and J are TRBV11-2 and TRBJ2-7; 7 nucleotides match TRBD2. V trimming: 1 base; J trimming: 3 bases; junction bases outside the gene matches: 9. The CDR3 loop spans 16 amino acids. In germline, CDR1 is SGHAT, CDR2 FQNNGV. In DNA form, the CDR3 reads TGTGCCAGCAGCTTAGCCTACTCCGGGACTATCTACGAGCAGTACTTC. It translates to CASSLAYSGTIYEQYF.

This clone was observed a single time. This sequence joins TRBV27 and TRBJ2-6; TRBD1 agrees at 7 bases. Unmatched junction bases numbered 6, after V lost 5 bases and J lost 2 bases. CDR3 length equals 16 residues. Germline lookup yields CDR1 MNHEY and CDR2 SMNVEV (reference sequence). CDR3 coding DNA: TGTGCCAGCAGTATCACAGGGGTAACTGGGGCCAACGTCCTGACTTTC. Residues: CASSITGVTGANVLTF.

The chain has TRBV5-6 and TRBJ2-1, with D maybe TRBD2 (6 bases). V lost 5 bases and J 8 bases, leaving 20 bases between the germline ends. The CDR3 runs 15 residues. Germline CDR1 and CDR2: SGHDT and YYEEEE. CDR3 nucleotides: TGTGCCAGCAGTCACGAACTAGCTACCAAGGATGAGCAGTTCTTC. Protein: CASSHELATKDEQFF.

This chain connects TRBV15 to TRBJ1-1; D not certain. Germline assignment: CDR1 LNHNV and CDR2 YYDKDF (reference sequence). Trimming removed 7 bases from V and 4 bases from J, with 13 bases in between. This CDR3 has 13 residues. The CDR3 loop is CATKRQAGTEAFF. DNA of the CDR3: TGTGCCACCAAGAGGCAGGCGGGCACTGAAGCTTTCTTT. The variable domain in full, completed from reference TRBV15 and TRBJ1-1, reads DAMVIQNPRYQVTQFGKPVTLSCSQTLNHNVMYWYQQKSSQAPKLLFHYYDKDFNNEADTPDNFQSRRPNTSFCFLDIRSPGLGDTAMYLCATKRQAGTEAFFGQGTRLTVV.

This clone was observed once. The rearrangement links TRBV28 to TRBJ2-1, with 9 bases lining up with TRBD2. CDR3 length equals 14 residues. Per germline, CDR1 MDHEN and CDR2 SYDVKM. J lost 4 bases, V lost 5 bases, and 3 bases had no gene match. CDR3 loop: CASSTLAGYNEQFF. CDR3 in DNA: TGTGCCAGCAGTACTCTAGCGGGATACAATGAGCAGTTCTTC.

This clone was recorded only once. This chain links TRBV14 with TRBJ2-7; D perhaps matches TRBD1 (5 bases). The V end was cut by 2 bases, the J end by 4 bases, with 6 bases between. The CDR3 is 12 amino acids. CDR1 is SGHDN and CDR2 is FVKESK in the germline V gene. The CDR3 spells CASSQQGYEQYF. DNA of the CDR3: TGTGCCAGCAGCCAACAGGGATACGAGCAGTACTTC.

In this sample, this clone turned up a few times. The CDR3 loop is CATSRAPSGSTDTQYF. CDR3 coding DNA: TGTGCCACCAGCCGTGCCCCTAGCGGTTCGACAGATACGCAGTATTTT. The rearrangement joins TRBV15 to TRBJ2-3; 7 nucleotides line up with TRBD2. The CDR3 length is 16 residues. J was trimmed by 3 bases and V by 5 bases; bases with no gene match: 11. CDR1 and CDR2 from the germline V gene are LNHNV and YYDKDF (reference sequence). Filled out from reference TRBV15 and TRBJ2-3, the complete variable domain reads DAMVIQNPRYQVTQFGKPVTLSCSQTLNHNVMYWYQQKSSQAPKLLFHYYDKDFNNEADTPDNFQSRRPNTSFCFLDIRSPGLGDTAMYLCATSRAPSGSTDTQYFGPGTRLTVL.

The chain couples TRBV5-1 to TRBJ2-7; the match to TRBD2 covers 7 bases. The V and J ends lost 0 bases and 1 base, in that order; junction bases with no gene match: 7. Germline V gene lookup returns CDR1 SGHRS and CDR2 YFSETQ. This CDR3 spans 16 amino acids. The CDR3 DNA reads as TGCGCCAGCAGCTTGGGACCGGCGGGGGAGTCCTACGAGCAGTACTTC. This sequence encodes CASSLGPAGESYEQYF.

This chain links TRBV28 with TRBJ2-2, with 9 bases that match TRBD1. Germline assignment: CDR1 MDHEN and CDR2 SYDVKM. The CDR3 extends over 15 amino acids. V lost 1 base and J lost 4; bases outside the gene matches: 1. CDR3 nucleotide sequence: TGTGCCAGCAGTTTATACAGGGGGCCCACCGGGGAGCTGTTTTTT. Amino acid sequence: CASSLYRGPTGELFF.

This chain uses TRBV2 with TRBJ1-1; 11 bases line up with TRBD1. Trimming took 6 bases from V and 1 from J; bases not matched to a gene: 7. The CDR3 has 16 residues. Germline lookup yields CDR1 SNHLY and CDR2 FYNNEI. The CDR3 is CASREGQGGKNTEAFF. CDR3 DNA sequence: TGTGCCAGCAGAGAGGGACAGGGGGGAAAGAACACTGAAGCTTTCTTT. The variable domain in full, with the rest retrieved from reference TRBV2 and TRBJ1-1, is EPEVTQTPSHQVTQMGQEVILRCVPISNHLYFYWYRQILGQKVEFLVSFYNNEISEKSEIFDDQFSVERPDGSNFTLKIRSTKLEDSAMYFCASREGQGGKNTEAFFGQGTRLTVV.

V gene TRBV15 combines with J gene TRBJ1-5; the match to TRBD1 covers 7 bases. V lost 5 bases, J lost 7 bases, and 8 bases stayed unmatched. Per germline, CDR1 LNHNV and CDR2 YYDKDF (reference sequence). This CDR3 spans 14 amino acids. The CDR3 protein is CATSLRQGGQPQHF. CDR3 sequence (DNA): TGTGCCACCAGCCTTAGACAGGGAGGCCAGCCCCAGCATTTT.